This T cell receptor beta chain was identified during a study of human T cells and chemical hapten exposure. In the original analysis: Sequenced samples showed a median of approximately 100,000 TCRs each, with counts running from roughly 23,000 to 700,000. One entry per CDR3 protein results from TCRdb running MiXCR on the RACE reads. The V and J calls follow TCRdb's processing rather than the paper's. The sample has 85,000 or so distinct CDR3 sequences; about 9.9% are singletons. Findings of the study overall: Following DPC sensitization, TCRs present above 1 in 1000 frequency showed no change.

This clonotype was observed at least ten times. Antigen unknown. The time point here: patch test 2, 6 weeks after DPC sensitization. Regarding treatment: therapeutic diphenylcyclopropenone sensitization with weekly scalp DPC. The specimen comprised whole blood, sampled in connection with sensitization to the hapten diphenylcyclopropenone (DPC). The source of this sequence is a man younger than 30 with alopecia areata. Some clones in this sample may be carry-over from other donors' samples.

CDR3 amino acids: CASSTTGNQPQHF. The CDR3 DNA reads TGTGCCAGCAGTACCACAGGGAATCAGCCCCAGCATTTT. V gene TRBV27 combines with J gene TRBJ1-5, with a tentative D call TRBD1 (6 bases). The V end was cut by 5 bases, the J end by 4 bases, with 9 bases between. Germline V gene sequence: CDR1 MNHEY, CDR2 SMNVEV (reference sequence). CDR3 length: 13 amino acids.